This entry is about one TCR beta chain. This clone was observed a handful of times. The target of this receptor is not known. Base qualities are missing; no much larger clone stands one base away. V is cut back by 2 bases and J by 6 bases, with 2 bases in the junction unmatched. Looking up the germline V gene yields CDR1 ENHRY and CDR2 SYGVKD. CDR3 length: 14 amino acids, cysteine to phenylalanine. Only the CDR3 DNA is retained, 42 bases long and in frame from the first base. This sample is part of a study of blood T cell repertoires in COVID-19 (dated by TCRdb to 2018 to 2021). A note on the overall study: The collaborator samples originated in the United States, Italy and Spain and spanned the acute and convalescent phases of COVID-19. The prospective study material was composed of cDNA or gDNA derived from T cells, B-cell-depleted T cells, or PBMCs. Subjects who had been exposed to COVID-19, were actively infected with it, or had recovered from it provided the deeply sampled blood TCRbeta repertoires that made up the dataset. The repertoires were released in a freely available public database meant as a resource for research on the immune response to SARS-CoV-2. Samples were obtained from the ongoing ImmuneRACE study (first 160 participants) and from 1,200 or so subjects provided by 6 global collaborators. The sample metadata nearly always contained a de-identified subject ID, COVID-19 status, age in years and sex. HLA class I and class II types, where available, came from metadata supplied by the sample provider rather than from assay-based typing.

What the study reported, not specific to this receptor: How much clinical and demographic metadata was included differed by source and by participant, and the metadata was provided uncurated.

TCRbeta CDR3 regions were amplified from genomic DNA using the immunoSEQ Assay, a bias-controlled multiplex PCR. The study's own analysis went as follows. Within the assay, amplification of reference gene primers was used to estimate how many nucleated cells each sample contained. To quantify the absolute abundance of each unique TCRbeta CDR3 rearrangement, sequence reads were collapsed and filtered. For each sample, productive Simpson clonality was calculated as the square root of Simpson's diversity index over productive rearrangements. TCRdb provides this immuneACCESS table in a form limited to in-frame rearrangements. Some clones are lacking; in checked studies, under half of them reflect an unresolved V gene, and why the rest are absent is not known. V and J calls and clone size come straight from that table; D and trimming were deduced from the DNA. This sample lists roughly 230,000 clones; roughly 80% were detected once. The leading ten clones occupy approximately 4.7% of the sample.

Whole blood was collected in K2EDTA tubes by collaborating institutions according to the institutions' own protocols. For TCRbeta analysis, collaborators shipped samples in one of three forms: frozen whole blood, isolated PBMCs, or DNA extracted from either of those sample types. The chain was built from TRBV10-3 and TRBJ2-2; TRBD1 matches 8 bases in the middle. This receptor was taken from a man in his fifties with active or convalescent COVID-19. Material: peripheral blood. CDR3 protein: CAISERTGPGELFF. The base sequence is TGTGCCATCAGTGAGCGGACAGGGCCCGGGGAGCTGTTTTTT.